The clone carrying this T cell receptor (beta chain) is a singleton in its sample. Antigen: not known. RNA was extracted with the RNeasy kit, and a quantity of roughly 0.5 to 1 ug was reverse transcribed using random hexamers. From the immunoSEQ multiplex PCR reads, TCRdb called clonotypes with MiXCR, one entry per CDR3 protein. This sample has roughly 140,000 distinct CDR3 sequences; approximately 95% occur once, and the top ten carry 0.27%. V was cut by 0 bases and J by 4 bases, with 16 bases left in between. The germline V gene has CDR1 LGHDT and CDR2 YNNKEL (reference sequence). The length of the CDR3 is 16 residues. The data were obtained in a study of CD8 T cells in Susac syndrome. Findings and caveats of the study: The study recognized that the number of individuals in its TCR sequencing and HLA analysis was relatively small.

The TCR originated in a human donor in good health. Input material: CD8+ T cells from PBMCs. This rearrangement joins TRBV3-1 to TRBJ2-7; the D is unclear. CDR3 bases: TGTGCCAGCAGCCAAGATCCCCGACTCAGACCATACGAGCAGTACTTC. Translating gives CASSQDPRLRPYEQYF.